This T cell receptor (beta chain) was observed in a study of CD8 T cells in ankylosing spondylitis. Findings and caveats of the study: A CD8+ phenotype characterized the disease-linked clones, which were relatively rare in peripheral blood. For ankylosing spondylitis blood, a TCR beta motif of several highly homologous variants appeared characteristic.

CDR1 and CDR2 from the germline V gene are MNHEY and SVGAGI. Trimming removed 2 bases from V and 7 bases from J, with 14 bases in between. CDR3 length: 14 amino acids. The TCR beta libraries were generated through quantitative 5'-RACE incorporating molecular barcodes. From the 5' RACE reads, TCRdb called clonotypes with MiXCR, one entry per CDR3 protein. Of approximately 250,000 distinct CDR3 sequences in the sample, approximately 7.6% were seen once. Note on this clonotype: Its antigen is currently unknown. Possible read error: a much larger clone is one base away.

Specimen: blood, either unsorted or a sorted T cell fraction (not recorded which). The source is a female donor with ankylosing spondylitis or in good health (not recorded which). V is TRBV6-5 and J is TRBJ1-1; TRBD1 is a possible D gene (6 bases). The CDR3 DNA reads TGTGCCAGCAGTTACGTTTGGGGGCAAGATGAAGCTTTCTTT. This gives the protein CASSYVWGQDEAFF.